A single sample is the source of the 21 T cell receptor beta chains below, sequenced in a study of T cells in tumors after PD-1 blockade (dated by TCRdb to between 2018 and 2020). The library was built by means of the immunoSEQ multiplex PCR assay. What TCRdb holds here is the immuneACCESS table cut down to in-frame rearrangements. Part of the clones is not present; checked against another copy, under half of the missing clones reflect an unresolved V gene, and the others are unexplained. This sample lists tens of thousands of clones; roughly 84% were detected once. Roughly 9.4% of the sample goes to the ten largest clones. Here the sequenced sample was PBMCs, taken before anti-PD-1 therapy. Receptors were obtained from a human donor with advanced basal cell or squamous cell carcinoma (not recorded which).

The chain couples TRBV6-6 to TRBJ1-1, with TRBD1 matching 7 bases. V lost 7 bases and J lost 2; bases outside the gene matches: 7. CDR1 and CDR2 (germline): MNHNY, SVGAGI (reference sequence). The CDR3 has 14 amino acids. The CDR3 nucleotides read TGTGCCAGCACCTCCGGGACAGCTAACACTGAAGCTTTCTTT. Its protein is CASTSGTANTEAFF.

J is TRBJ1-5 and V is TRBV11-1; D remains ambiguous. Trimming took 3 bases from V and 9 from J, leaving 12 bases between them. CDR3 length: 13 residues. Germline V gene sequence: CDR1 SGHAT, CDR2 FQDESV (reference sequence). The CDR3 reads CASSFQPDGPQHF. The CDR3 nucleotides read TGTGCCAGCAGCTTTCAACCGGATGGGCCCCAGCATTTT.

The chain uses TRBV25-1 and TRBJ2-1; 8 positions agree with TRBD2. J gave up 7 bases and V 3 bases, and 11 bases lay outside the gene matches. CDR1 and CDR2 from the germline V gene are MGHDK and SYGVNS. The CDR3 has 16 amino acids. The DNA for the CDR3 is TGTGCCAGCAGTGAGTTTGACGGGAGGGCCTTGAATGAGCAGTTCTTC. It yields the protein CASSEFDGRALNEQFF.

The CDR3 bases are TGTGCCAGCAGCTACGGACAGGGTCGGGGCTACACCTTC. It is translated as CASSYGQGRGYTF. V and J are TRBV5-4 and TRBJ1-2; TRBD1 aligns across 8 bases. Germline V gene lookup returns CDR1 SGHNT and CDR2 YYREEE (reference sequence). The CDR3 has 13 residues. V was pared by 3 bases and J by 8 bases, with 6 bases of the junction left unmatched.

The chain uses TRBV6-5 and TRBJ1-1; D is possibly TRBD1 (6 bases). The CDR3 runs 13 residues. Germline V gene sequence: CDR1 MNHEY, CDR2 SVGAGI. V lost 7 bases, J lost 6 bases, and 15 bases lay in between. The CDR3 loop is CASKEWTVPEAFF. The CDR3 nucleotides read TGTGCCAGCAAAGAATGGACAGTACCTGAAGCTTTCTTT.

V gene TRBV15 combines with J gene TRBJ2-2; D possibly matches TRBD1 or TRBD2 (7 bases each). The CDR3 is 15 amino acids. Germline CDR1 and CDR2: LNHNV and YYDKDF (reference sequence). Trimming stripped 2 bases from V and 5 bases from J, with 12 bases between. The CDR3 spells CATSRSGTETGELFF. In DNA form, the CDR3 reads TGTGCCACCAGCAGAAGCGGGACAGAAACCGGGGAGCTGTTTTTT.

The CDR3 sequence: CASSLGQGRSYEQYF. CDR3 in DNA: TGCGCCAGCAGCTTGGGACAGGGCCGATCCTACGAGCAGTACTTC. V gene TRBV5-1 combines with J gene TRBJ2-7; TRBD1 matches 7 bases. Germline V lookup: CDR1 SGHRS, CDR2 YFSETQ. The V segment lost 0 bases and the J segment 1 base; nucleotides outside the gene matches: 4. The CDR3 consists of 15 residues.

The CDR3 DNA follows: TGTGCCAGCAGCCCTCGGGGAGCGGTAGCCTACGAGCAGTACTTC. The encoded protein is CASSPRGAVAYEQYF. The rearrangement joins TRBV13 to TRBJ2-7; a weak D match, TRBD2 (5 bases). Trimming stripped 5 bases from V and 2 bases from J, with 16 bases between. The germline gives CDR1 PRHDT, CDR2 FYEKMQ (reference sequence). The CDR3 covers 15 residues. The full variable domain, in which reference TRBV13 and TRBJ2-7 provide the parts outside the CDR3, is AAGVIQSPRHLIKEKRETATLKCYPIPRHDTVYWYQQGPGQDPQFLISFYEKMQSDKGSIPDRFSAQQFSDYHSELNMSSLELGDSALYFCASSPRGAVAYEQYFGPGTRLTVT.

The chain uses TRBV5-1 and TRBJ2-1; D may be TRBD2 (6 bases). Deletions cut 4 bases from V and 8 bases from J, with 13 bases between. CDR3 length: 13 amino acids. The V gene's germline CDR1 is SGHRS and CDR2 YFSETQ. The chain's CDR3 is CASSRPTSDEQFF. The DNA of the CDR3 is TGCGCCAGCAGCCGACCGACTAGTGATGAGCAGTTCTTC. The variable domain in full, completed from reference TRBV5-1 and TRBJ2-1, reads KAGVTQTPRYLIKTRGQQVTLSCSPISGHRSVSWYQQTPGQGLQFLFEYFSETQRNKGNFPGRFSGRQFSNSRSEMNVSTLELGDSALYLCASSRPTSDEQFFGPGTRLTVL.

The chain carries TRBV9 and TRBJ2-5; the D call may be TRBD1 or TRBD2 (5 bases each). Germline V lookup: CDR1 SGDLS, CDR2 YYNGEE. Trimming stripped 3 bases from V and 5 bases from J, with 14 bases between. The CDR3 is made up of 14 amino acids. The CDR3 sequence is CASSAPGPMETQYF. In nucleotides, the CDR3 is TGTGCCAGCAGCGCACCGGGACCTATGGAGACCCAGTACTTC.

The gene calls are TRBV12-3 or TRBV12-4 and TRBJ2-7; D not certain. The ends were cut back, 4 bases at V and 3 bases at J, with 7 bases in the middle. The CDR3 runs to 12 residues. CDR3 region: CASSSGFYEQYF. DNA for the CDR3: TGTGCCAGCAGTTCCGGCTTCTACGAGCAGTACTTC.

In this sample, this clone turned up once. The rearrangement uses TRBV5-4 and TRBJ2-7; TRBD2 aligns across 11 bases. The CDR3 runs to 16 residues. The germline V gene encodes CDR1 SGHNT and CDR2 YYREEE (reference sequence). V was clipped by 0 bases and J by 5 bases; unmatched bases: 7. CDR3 loop: CASSLALGSGGDEQYF. In nucleotides, the CDR3 is TGTGCCAGCAGCTTGGCGCTCGGTAGCGGGGGGGACGAGCAGTACTTC.

The chain has TRBV29-1 and TRBJ2-3; D is uncertain. The CDR3 is 13 residues long. CDR1 is SQVTM and CDR2 is ANQGSEA in the germline V gene. Trimming took 3 bases from V and 0 from J, leaving 7 bases between them. For the CDR3, the DNA is TGCAGCGTTGATCCTGCGAGCACAGATACGCAGTATTTT. Protein sequence: CSVDPASTDTQYF.

This clone was seen just once. The chain couples TRBV12-3 or TRBV12-4 to TRBJ2-3; D unresolved. The CDR3 runs 12 residues. Trimming shortened V by 2 bases and J by 5 bases, and 5 bases separated the two germline ends. The CDR3 protein is CASSLIRDTQYF. The CDR3 nucleotides are TGTGCCAGCAGTTTAATCAGAGATACGCAGTATTTT.

This chain links TRBV3-1 (or the pseudogene TRBV3-2) with TRBJ2-1; tentative D call: TRBD2 (5 bases). This CDR3 contains 17 residues. V lost 1 base to trimming and J lost 2 bases, with 15 bases between them. In germline, CDR1 is LGHDT, CDR2 YNNKEL (reference sequence). The CDR3 nucleotides read TGTGCCAGCAGCCAAGCGGTGGTAGCGCAGACCTACAATGAGCAGTTCTTC. This gives the protein CASSQAVVAQTYNEQFF.

The CDR3 coding sequence is TGCAGCGTTGAAGTTAACAGGGCAGCCGAGCAGTACTTC. Translated, it gives CSVEVNRAAEQYF. The chain uses TRBV29-1 and TRBJ2-7; perhaps TRBD1 as D (6 bases). This CDR3 has 13 residues. Trimming took off 1 base at V and 6 bases at J, with 13 bases between the two ends. Germline V gives CDR1 SQVTM, CDR2 ANQGSEA.

The CDR3 is CASSEDSGQSGWDYGYTF. CDR3 in DNA: TGTGCCAGCAGTGAAGATTCAGGGCAGAGCGGGTGGGACTATGGCTACACCTTC. V and J are TRBV2 and TRBJ1-2; the D gene is possibly TRBD1 (5 bases). V lost 1 base to trimming and J lost 3 bases, with 21 bases between them. The CDR3 runs to 18 residues. Germline CDR1 and CDR2: SNHLY and FYNNEI.

The V and J genes are TRBV5-6 and TRBJ1-5, with TRBD1 identical over 7 bases. Germline trimming cut 3 bases from V and 6 bases from J; bases unmatched to any gene: 9. Germline V gives CDR1 SGHDT, CDR2 YYEEEE. The CDR3 covers 15 residues. CDR3 DNA sequence: TGTGCCAGCAGCTGGGGGACAGCAAGGGGTCAGCCCCAGCATTTT. This translates into CASSWGTARGQPQHF. Full variable domain (remainder filled in from reference TRBV5-6 and TRBJ1-5): DAGVTQSPTHLIKTRGQQVTLRCSPKSGHDTVSWYQQALGQGPQFIFQYYEEEERQRGNFPDRFSGHQFPNYSSELNVNALLLGDSALYLCASSWGTARGQPQHFGDGTRLSIL.

The chain has TRBV2 and TRBJ2-5; TRBD2 matches 7 bases. Germline values: CDR1 SNHLY, CDR2 FYNNEI. The V and J ends lost 2 bases and 1 base, in that order; junction bases with no gene match: 4. The CDR3 is made up of 15 amino acids. CDR3: CASSELAGRQETQYF. The CDR3 DNA reads as TGTGCCAGCAGTGAATTAGCGGGCCGCCAAGAGACCCAGTACTTC.

The chain links TRBV6-5 to TRBJ1-1; 11 bases are shared with TRBD1. The trim removed 6 bases at V and 6 bases at J, leaving 6 bases unmatched. This CDR3 is 14 amino acids long. CDR1 is MNHEY and CDR2 is SVGAGI in the germline V gene. The CDR3 DNA reads TGTGCCAGCAGATTCGGGACAGGGGGTGCTGAAGCTTTCTTT. Its translation: CASRFGTGGAEAFF.

The V and J genes are TRBV28 and TRBJ2-2; the D is unclear. Germline lookup yields CDR1 MDHEN and CDR2 SYDVKM. CDR3 length: 13 amino acids. V was clipped by 1 base and J by 3 bases, with 3 bases between them. The CDR3: CASSLSHTGELFF. The CDR3 nucleotides are TGTGCCAGCAGTTTATCTCACACCGGGGAGCTGTTTTTT.